This T cell receptor (beta chain) was profiled in a study of T-cell reconstitution after alpha-beta-depleted transplantation in children. Findings and caveats of the study: T-cell counts and diversity at one year following transplant were attributed mainly to newly produced T cells. As was reported, about two months after transplant, alpha-beta T cells came from several hundred expanded graft clones. Diversity of TCRbeta at day 60 was high in some patients, arising from surviving recipient T cells and thymic progenitors.

The V segment lost 0 bases and the J segment 1 base; nucleotides outside the gene matches: 2. Germline lookup yields CDR1 KGHDR and CDR2 SFDVKD. There are 17 residues in the CDR3. A note on this clonotype: Its antigen is not known.

It was with unique molecular identifiers that the TCRbeta library was prepared. MiXCR, applied by TCRdb to the PCR reads, yields one record per CDR3 protein. The table includes about 500,000 distinct CDR3 sequences, 10% to 12% detected once. This clonotype was obtained from a female patient between 2 and 10 years old who had a stem cell transplant for aplastic anemia, so the T cells may come from the graft donor. The starting material was PBMCs, mostly from graft donor cells, obtained 180 days after TCRalphabeta/CD19-depleted stem cell transplant. This chain connects TRBV24-1 to TRBJ2-2; the match to TRBD1 covers 9 bases. The CDR3 protein is CATSDLKGQGNTGELFF. The CDR3 nucleotides read TGTGCCACCAGTGATTTGAAGGGACAGGGGAACACCGGGGAGCTGTTTTTT.